The rows below give T cell receptor beta chains drawn from one sample of a study of blood T cells in healthy people across ages. MiXCR was run by TCRdb on the 5' RACE reads, yielding one entry per CDR3 protein. The sample lists about 1.5 million distinct CDR3 sequences; about 43% were seen once. The sample comprised blood. These receptors were collected from a young woman in good health. Each CDR3 is given with its conserved first and last residue. D genes are given only for firm matches. Clone size is not always given. Where it is, it says once, few, many or a class for expanded clones.

TRBV7-2	NA	many	TRBJ1-2	CASSLGGSNYGYTF	TGTGCCAGCAGCTTAGGCGGCAGTAACTATGGCTACACCTTC
TRBV3-1	NA	few	TRBJ1-4	CASSPVTNEKLFF	TGTGCCAGCAGCCCTGTTACGAATGAAAAACTGTTTTTT
TRBV12-3/TRBV12-4	TRBD2	NA	TRBJ2-7	CASSFWKQRDPSEQYF	TGTGCCAGCAGTTTCTGGAAGCAGCGGGACCCCTCCGAGCAGTACTTC
TRBV29-1	NA	NA	TRBJ2-5	CSVNRDGQETQYF	TGCAGCGTTAACCGGGACGGCCAAGAGACCCAGTACTTC
TRBV2	NA	NA	TRBJ2-1	CASMTGGDRNEQFF	TGTGCCAGCATGACGGGGGGGGACAGGAATGAGCAGTTCTTC
TRBV4-2	NA	few	TRBJ2-7	CASSQDPAPSSFYEQYF	TGTGCCAGCAGCCAAGACCCAGCCCCTTCCAGTTTTTACGAGCAGTACTTC
TRBV29-1	TRBD1	few	TRBJ1-1	CSVVPTFERTGTEAFF	TGCAGCGTTGTTCCGACCTTTGAGCGGACAGGCACTGAAGCTTTCTTT
TRBV2	TRBD1	NA	TRBJ2-1	CASTRQGYNEQFF	TGTGCCAGCACCAGACAGGGATACAATGAGCAGTTCTTC
TRBV25-1	NA	few	TRBJ2-1	CASSVSGLSVNEQFF	TGTGCCAGCAGTGTTAGCGGCCTGTCTGTCAATGAGCAGTTCTTC
TRBV6-1	NA	NA	TRBJ1-1	CPYRRGNTEAFF	TGTCCATATAGGCGCGGAAACACTGAAGCTTTCTTT
TRBV9	NA	many	TRBJ2-1	CASSADNEQFF	TGTGCCAGCAGTGCTGACAATGAGCAGTTCTTC
TRBV10-3	NA	many	TRBJ1-2	CAISGGYGYGYTF	TGTGCCATCAGTGGAGGGTATGGATATGGCTACACCTTC
TRBV5-1	NA	NA	TRBJ1-2	CASSLFSGGQNYGYTF	TGCGCCAGCAGCTTGTTCTCCGGGGGGCAGAACTATGGCTACACCTTC
TRBV4-1	NA	few	TRBJ1-2	CASSHQGPNYGYTF	TGCGCCAGCAGCCACCAGGGACCAAACTATGGCTACACCTTC
TRBV6-6	NA	once	TRBJ2-2	CASSPRGSGELFF	TGTGCCAGCAGTCCCCGGGGATCCGGGGAGCTGTTTTTT